Listed below are T cell receptor beta chains from one sample, sequenced in a study of early T cells in non-severe SARS-CoV-2 infection. From the 5' RACE reads, TCRdb called clonotypes with MiXCR, one entry per CDR3 protein. Of about 49,000 distinct CDR3 sequences in the sample, about 11% are singletons; the top ten hold 7.5% to 9.5%. The specimen was whole blood. The receptors were gathered from an adult who was a healthcare worker with PCR-confirmed SARS-CoV-2 infection or an uninfected control (not recorded which). CDR3s include the opening cysteine and the closing phenylalanine or tryptophan. The D gene is left open where the match is weak. Clone size, where shown, is once, few, many, or a class for clones that have expanded.

J: TRBJ2-7
D: NA
V: TRBV28
size: NA
CDR3: CASSFAGAGYEQYF
DNA: TGTGCCAGCAGTTTCGCGGGGGCAGGCTACGAGCAGTACTTC

J: TRBJ2-5
D: NA
V: TRBV21-1
size: NA
CDR3: CASSPQQTDFIFQETQYF
DNA: TGTGCCAGCAGCCCGCAACAGACAGACTTTATTTTTCAAGAGACCCAGTACTTC

J: TRBJ2-1
D: NA
V: TRBV27
size: NA
CDR3: CASSLSWNSYNEQFF
DNA: TGTGCCAGCAGTTTATCGTGGAACTCCTACAATGAGCAGTTCTTC

J: TRBJ1-2
D: NA
V: TRBV7-2
size: few
CDR3: CASSLLVSWTF
DNA: TGTGCCAGCAGCTTACTAGTTTCCTGGACCTTC

J: TRBJ2-7
D: TRBD1
V: TRBV6-6
size: NA
CDR3: CASRTGQGHEQYF
DNA: TGTGCCAGCAGAACCGGACAGGGCCACGAGCAGTACTTC

J: TRBJ2-7
D: NA
V: TRBV10-3
size: NA
CDR3: CAISEDGTYEQYF
DNA: TGTGCCATCAGTGAGGACGGAACCTACGAGCAGTACTTC

J: TRBJ2-7
D: TRBD2
V: TRBV7-8
size: NA
CDR3: CASRGGTVSYEQYF
DNA: TGTGCCAGCAGGGGGGGGACGGTTTCCTACGAGCAGTACTTC

J: TRBJ2-3
D: TRBD1
V: TRBV4-3
size: many
CDR3: CASSQDGTGGAKDTQYF
DNA: TGCGCCAGCAGCCAAGACGGGACAGGGGGCGCAAAAGATACGCAGTATTTT

J: TRBJ2-5
D: TRBD2
V: TRBV12-3/TRBV12-4
size: NA
CDR3: CASSSVAGGKETQYF
DNA: TGTGCCAGCAGTTCAGTTGCGGGGGGGAAAGAGACCCAGTACTTC

J: TRBJ2-3
D: NA
V: TRBV6-5
size: few
CDR3: CASSWTRLERAQYF
DNA: TGTGCCAGCAGTTGGACCCGACTTGAGAGGGCGCAGTATTTT

J: TRBJ2-5
D: NA
V: TRBV6-2/TRBV6-3
size: many
CDR3: CASSYVPGGETQYF
DNA: TGTGCCAGCAGTTACGTTCCCGGCGGGGAGACCCAGTACTTC

J: TRBJ2-1
D: TRBD2
V: TRBV30
size: few
CDR3: CAWRLAGYANEQFF
DNA: TGTGCCTGGAGACTAGCGGGATACGCGAATGAGCAGTTCTTC

J: TRBJ2-5
D: NA
V: TRBV24-1
size: few
CDR3: CATSDPTRPETQYF
DNA: TGTGCCACCAGTGACCCTACCCGCCCGGAGACCCAGTACTTC

J: TRBJ2-7
D: NA
V: TRBV29-1
size: few
CDR3: CSVEGTYEQYF
DNA: TGCAGCGTTGAGGGGACCTACGAGCAGTACTTC

J: TRBJ1-6
D: TRBD1
V: TRBV6-1
size: NA
CDR3: CASSEALTGGYNSPLHF
DNA: TGTGCCAGCAGTGAAGCCCTGACAGGGGGCTATAATTCACCCCTCCACTTT

J: TRBJ2-5
D: TRBD2
V: TRBV25-1
size: NA
CDR3: CASTRASGALPEYF
DNA: TGTGCCAGCACCCGAGCTAGCGGGGCCCTACCTGAGTACTTC

J: TRBJ1-1
D: NA
V: TRBV29-1
size: few
CDR3: CSSLTHRTEAFF
DNA: TGCAGCTCCCTCACCCACAGGACTGAAGCTTTCTTT

J: TRBJ2-1
D: NA
V: TRBV10-3
size: NA
CDR3: CAIKIAGGDEQFF
DNA: TGTGCCATCAAGATTGCTGGGGGCGATGAGCAGTTCTTC

J: TRBJ1-5
D: NA
V: TRBV28
size: many
CDR3: CASSIEGNQPQHF
DNA: TGTGCCAGCAGCATAGAGGGGAATCAGCCCCAGCATTTT

J: TRBJ2-6
D: TRBD2
V: TRBV28
size: few
CDR3: CASLRRGGSGANVLTF
DNA: TGTGCCAGCCTCCGCCGGGGGGGCTCTGGGGCCAACGTCCTGACTTTC

J: TRBJ1-2
D: TRBD1
V: TRBV7-2
size: many
CDR3: CASSPFDRGPYGYTF
DNA: TGTGCCAGCAGCCCTTTTGACAGGGGGCCCTATGGCTACACCTTC

J: TRBJ1-6
D: NA
V: TRBV20-1
size: few
CDR3: CSASGGHNSPLHF
DNA: TGCAGTGCTAGTGGGGGTCATAATTCACCCCTCCACTTT

J: TRBJ2-2
D: TRBD1
V: TRBV7-6
size: NA
CDR3: CASSRDSNTGELFF
DNA: TGTGCCAGCAGCAGGGACAGTAACACCGGGGAGCTGTTTTTT

J: TRBJ2-2
D: NA
V: TRBV5-1
size: many
CDR3: CASSFTVTGELFF
DNA: TGCGCCAGCAGCTTTACAGTCACCGGGGAGCTGTTTTTT

J: TRBJ1-5
D: TRBD1
V: TRBV4-1
size: many
CDR3: CASSQWSGGQPQHF
DNA: TGCGCCAGCAGCCAATGGTCAGGGGGTCAGCCCCAGCATTTT

J: TRBJ2-4
D: TRBD1
V: TRBV2
size: NA
CDR3: CASSPGQGENIQYF
DNA: TGTGCCAGCAGTCCGGGACAGGGAGAAAACATTCAGTACTTC

J: TRBJ2-1
D: TRBD1
V: TRBV29-1
size: many
CDR3: CSGLRGLGGNEQFF
DNA: TGCAGCGGACTTAGGGGGCTTGGTGGCAATGAGCAGTTCTTC

J: TRBJ2-7
D: NA
V: TRBV6-2/TRBV6-3
size: many
CDR3: CASSGTDHLRNEQYF
DNA: TGTGCCAGTAGTGGCACCGACCATCTACGGAACGAGCAGTACTTC

J: TRBJ2-4
D: NA
V: TRBV5-4
size: many
CDR3: CATRLATTQGGSAKNIQYF
DNA: TGTGCCACCCGCCTTGCTACGACACAGGGAGGGTCAGCCAAAAACATTCAGTACTTC

J: TRBJ1-2
D: TRBD1
V: TRBV29-1
size: NA
CDR3: CSVRDSPGGYTF
DNA: TGCAGCGTCCGGGACAGCCCTGGAGGCTACACCTTC

J: TRBJ2-2
D: TRBD2
V: TRBV11-2
size: many
CDR3: CASSFSGANTGELFF
DNA: TGTGCCAGCAGCTTTAGCGGGGCGAACACCGGGGAGCTGTTTTTT